Detailed here is one T cell receptor (beta chain). The data stem from a study of technical replicates of blood from a handful of donors. After removal of 10 bases from V and 2 bases from J, the junction contained 9 bases not matched to a gene. This CDR3 has 15 amino acids. Per the germline V gene, CDR1 is MRHNA and CDR2 is SNTAGT. TCRdb's table, derived via immunoSEQ multiplex PCR, lists solely in-frame clones and lacks some. The sample holds around 100,000 clones, around 96% seen once. The clonotype originates from a human donor in good health. Sequencing used T cells isolated from PBMCs. This rearrangement joins TRBV6-4 to TRBJ2-3; 10 bases line up with TRBD2. DNA for the CDR3: TGTGCCACCAAATCTCTAGCGGGAGACACAGATACGCAGTATTTT. Protein: CATKSLAGDTDTQYF.